The TCR beta chain described here comes from a study of CD8 T cells in Susac syndrome. The J segment lost 5 bases and the V segment lost 6 bases, leaving 5 bases of the junction unmatched. Germline lookup yields CDR1 SQVTM and CDR2 ANQGSEA. The CDR3 covers 13 residues. RNA was extracted with the RNeasy kit, and a quantity of roughly 0.5 to 1 ug was reverse transcribed using random hexamers. Amplification of TCR beta CDR3 used immunoSEQ multiplex PCR across 54 Vbeta and 13 Jbeta. TCRdb called the immunoSEQ multiplex PCR reads again in MiXCR, with one record for every CDR3 protein. This table holds about 83,000 distinct CDR3 sequences, approximately 96% found once. Findings of the study overall: Clonal CD8+ expansion in Susac was highest in TEMRA cells and active patients.

In the case of this clonotype: What it binds is unknown.

While CD8+ and CD4+ T cells were isolated negatively, TEMRA cells were enriched by FACS. Sequencing input: CD8+ T cells from PBMCs. V and J are TRBV29-1 and TRBJ2-2, with 8 bases identical to TRBD2. This clonotype was obtained from a human donor with Susac syndrome. The CDR3 region is CSVAGAGTGELFF. Here the CDR3 DNA reads TGCAGCGTAGCGGGAGCGGGAACCGGGGAGCTGTTTTTT.